This T cell receptor (beta chain) was observed in a study of radiotherapy plus CTLA-4 blockade in lung cancer (dated by TCRdb to the late 2010s). Background on the whole study: Among the enrolled patients, about 19% had an objective response, and about 30% reached disease control.

Library preparation used the immunoSEQ multiplex PCR assay. TCRdb obtained this table from immuneACCESS and retained in-frame rearrangements with V and J assigned. These tables miss some clones; where compared with another copy, unresolved V genes account for less than half of the shortfall, and the remainder is unexplained. In all, the sample holds roughly 50,000 clones, and almost 85% of those were seen once. The ten most abundant clones make up roughly 4.9% of the sample. From cysteine to phenylalanine, the CDR3 is 12 amino acids long. Left in the record is the CDR3 DNA by itself, 36 bases read in frame from the first base. CDR1 and CDR2 are drawn from the germline V gene: MNHEY, SVGAGI. Relative to germline, V is missing 8 bases and J is missing 5 bases, with 4 bases of the junction outside any gene match. The paper's findings and limits, for the study overall: After treatment with radiotherapy and ipilimumab, TCR clones that originated in tumors expanded in peripheral blood. Early dynamic changes in blood T cell clones, together with increased serum interferon-beta after radiation, were reported as the strongest predictors of response.

Worth noting for this clone: This receptor's antigen is unknown. Base qualities are missing; no much larger clone stands one base away.

In this study, focal radiation therapy paired with CTLA-4 blockade (ipilimumab) was tested in patients who had chemo-refractory metastatic non-small-cell lung cancer. Rearrangement joined TRBV6-5 to TRBJ2-3; 7 central nucleotides agree with TRBD1. This sequence was found in a human donor with non-small cell lung cancer whose response to radiotherapy plus ipilimumab could not be evaluated. The sample consisted of peripheral blood, taken from a patient treated with radiotherapy plus ipilimumab. The bases read TGTGCCAGCGGAAGGGGGCGAGATACGCAGTATTTT. This gives the protein CASGRGRDTQYF.